This T cell receptor beta chain was captured in a study of cytomegalovirus exposure and HLA in healthy donors. Whole-study results and caveats: Reports showed the classifier diagnosing cytomegalovirus status with high specificity and sensitivity. Most TCR sequences were seen very rarely across donors, but some public TCRs occurred in many.

Worth noting for this clone: Antigen unknown.

The CDR3 extends over 17 amino acids. Trimming at V came to 5 bases and at J to 2 bases, leaving 7 bases not matched to a gene. CDR1 and CDR2 (germline): PRHDT, FYEKMQ (reference sequence). Libraries were prepared by immunoSEQ multiplex PCR; TCRdb keeps only in-frame clonotypes and omits some of them. The sample consists of approximately 300,000 clones, roughly 85% of them appearing once. Sequences were obtained from PBMCs. The sequence came from a woman in her late teens or twenties in good health and CMV-seronegative. The V and J genes are TRBV13 and TRBJ2-6; 9 bases map to TRBD1. CDR3 amino acids: CASSTGQGTTGANVLTF. For the CDR3, the DNA is TGTGCCAGCAGCACGGGACAGGGAACAACTGGGGCCAACGTCCTGACTTTC.